The 14 T cell receptor beta chains reported below all come from one sample, sequenced in a study of shared clonotypes between healthy human individuals. Generated by immunoSEQ multiplex PCR, the TCRdb table keeps only in-frame clones and is missing some. The sample shows 1,500,000 or so clones, roughly 98.5% of them seen only once. Sequencing was carried out using naive CD4+ T cells sorted from blood. The sample's subset: CD45RA+ positively selected. The origin of the receptors is a man aged 30-40 years in good health.

V gene TRBV27 combines with J gene TRBJ2-3; D may be TRBD1 or TRBD2 (5 bases each). Looked up from germline, CDR1 is MNHEY and CDR2 is SMNVEV (reference sequence). The V end was cut by 5 bases, the J end by 9 bases, with 9 bases between. The CDR3 extends over 11 amino acids. The CDR3 sequence: CASSEGRTQYF. CDR3 bases: TGTGCCAGCAGTGAGGGACGAACGCAGTATTTT.

The chain links TRBV14 to TRBJ1-2, with 7 bases matching TRBD1. This CDR3 spans 13 amino acids. The germline V gene encodes CDR1 SGHDN and CDR2 FVKESK. V trimming: 4 bases; J trimming: 7 bases; junction bases outside the gene matches: 6. The CDR3 is CASSRRGQIGYTF. The CDR3 region has the DNA TGTGCCAGCAGCCGTAGGGGACAGATTGGCTACACCTTC.

The V and J genes are TRBV15 and TRBJ2-2; unclear D gene. Trimming cost V 7 bases and J 0 bases, with 9 bases left between them. The germline gives CDR1 LNHNV, CDR2 YYDKDF (reference sequence). The CDR3 has 14 amino acids. In nucleotides, the CDR3 is TGTGCCACCACGAGTGGAGCGAACACCGGGGAGCTGTTTTTT. This codes for CATTSGANTGELFF. The full variable domain, completed using reference TRBV15 and TRBJ2-2, is DAMVIQNPRYQVTQFGKPVTLSCSQTLNHNVMYWYQQKSSQAPKLLFHYYDKDFNNEADTPDNFQSRRPNTSFCFLDIRSPGLGDTAMYLCATTSGANTGELFFGEGSRLTVL.

The rearrangement uses TRBV18 and TRBJ2-7; no clear D gene. The V gene lost 3 bases and the J gene lost 3 bases, with 9 bases spanning the gap. This CDR3 is 13 amino acids long. Germline-derived CDR1 and CDR2 are KGHSH and LQKENI. CDR3: CASSPAQYYEQYF. The CDR3 region has the DNA TGTGCCAGCTCACCCGCACAGTACTACGAGCAGTACTTC.

Remarks on this clone: Other DNA sequences in this sample translate to the same CDR3. The rearrangement uses TRBV5-5 and TRBJ2-7; D gene ambiguous. V was clipped by 2 bases and J by 1 base, with 4 bases between them. The germline V gene encodes CDR1 SGHKS and CDR2 YYEKEE (reference sequence). The CDR3 is 12 amino acids. The CDR3, as DNA: TGTGCCAGCAGCTTTTCATCCTACGAGCAGTACTTC. Translating it yields CASSFSSYEQYF.

This chain connects TRBV14 to TRBJ2-1; 7 nucleotides match TRBD2. Germline CDR1 and CDR2: SGHDN and FVKESK. V lost 0 bases to trimming and J lost 12 bases; unmatched junction nucleotides: 8. CDR3 length: 14 residues. In DNA form, the CDR3 reads TGTGCCAGCAGCCAAGAGGCCGTAGCGGGCAGGCAGTTCTTC. It is translated as CASSQEAVAGRQFF.

CDR3 in amino acids: CASRGRPNTGELFF. The CDR3 DNA follows: TGCGCCAGCAGAGGAAGGCCGAACACCGGGGAGCTGTTTTTT. The J gene is TRBJ2-2, the V gene TRBV5-1; no firm D call. This CDR3 has 14 residues. Germline loops: CDR1 SGHRS, CDR2 YFSETQ. V was shortened by 5 bases and J by 0 bases, with 8 bases between the two germline ends.

The rearrangement links TRBV6-5 to TRBJ1-2; D uncertain. CDR3 length: 14 residues. V lost 2 bases to trimming and J lost 4 bases, with 11 bases between them. The V gene's germline CDR1 is MNHEY and CDR2 SVGAGI. Here the CDR3 reads CASSYTASGYGYTF. CDR3 DNA sequence: TGTGCCAGCAGTTACACCGCCTCGGGCTATGGCTACACCTTC.

Concerning this clone itself: This specimen includes other DNA sequences encoding the same CDR3. The chain couples TRBV9 to TRBJ1-1; D unclear. V lost 0 bases and J lost 0, with 6 bases in between. Germline lookup yields CDR1 SGDLS and CDR2 YYNGEE. The CDR3 covers 14 residues. CDR3 residues: CASSVGVLNTEAFF. The CDR3 DNA sequence: TGTGCCAGCAGCGTAGGGGTCCTGAACACTGAAGCTTTCTTT.

The V and J genes are TRBV5-1 and TRBJ2-3; no firm D call. The CDR3 is 11 amino acids. V lost 4 bases and J 4 bases, leaving 4 bases between the germline ends. The germline V gene encodes CDR1 SGHRS and CDR2 YFSETQ. The CDR3 loop reads CASSNSDTQYF. DNA of the CDR3: TGCGCCAGCAGCAATTCAGATACGCAGTATTTT. Full variable domain (rest looked up from reference TRBV5-1 and TRBJ2-3): KAGVTQTPRYLIKTRGQQVTLSCSPISGHRSVSWYQQTPGQGLQFLFEYFSETQRNKGNFPGRFSGRQFSNSRSEMNVSTLELGDSALYLCASSNSDTQYFGPGTRLTVL.

The chain uses TRBV27 and TRBJ2-1; D perhaps matches TRBD1 (6 bases). Trimming removed 4 bases from V and 7 bases from J, with 20 bases in between. The germline CDR1 and CDR2 sequences are MNHEY and SMNVEV (reference sequence). The CDR3 sequence is 16 residues long. This chain's CDR3 is CASSSPAVRGENEQFF. The CDR3 coding sequence is TGTGCCAGCAGTTCGCCCGCGGTCAGGGGAGAAAATGAGCAGTTCTTC.

The rearrangement joins TRBV6-6 to TRBJ2-5; D remains unclear. V was trimmed by 6 bases and J by 9 bases, leaving 14 bases between them. There are 12 residues in the CDR3. Per the germline V gene, CDR1 is MNHNY and CDR2 is SVGAGI (reference sequence). The CDR3 spells CASSSIKRPQYF. CDR3 coding DNA: TGTGCCAGCAGCTCGATTAAGAGACCCCAGTACTTC.

The rearrangement joins TRBV5-5 to TRBJ2-7, with a weak D call TRBD1 (5 bases). V was trimmed by 2 bases and J by 5 bases, leaving 14 bases between them. The germline gives CDR1 SGHKS, CDR2 YYEKEE (reference sequence). This CDR3 comprises 14 residues. The CDR3 sequence: CASSLSGRLHEQYF. The CDR3 DNA sequence: TGTGCCAGCAGCTTATCAGGGCGCCTCCACGAGCAGTACTTC.

The chain joins TRBV6-1 to TRBJ1-5; D gene uncertain. V lost 1 base to trimming and J lost 6 bases, with 7 bases between them. This CDR3 is built from 13 residues. Germline V gives CDR1 MNHNS, CDR2 SASEGT. CDR3 region: CASSEGYPQPQHF. The CDR3 DNA is TGTGCCAGCAGTGAAGGGTACCCTCAGCCCCAGCATTTT.